This TCR beta chain originates from a study of T cells in Graves' hyperthyroidism and ophthalmopathy. Notes on the study in general: Stable hyperthyroidism and ophthalmopathy were separated using 13 V-J signatures.

Orbital computed tomography and thyroid ultrasound, together with serum TRAb and thyroxine and clinical symptoms, were used for diagnoses. Researchers took RNA transcripts and amplified the TCR beta CDR3 regions from them. The TCR CDR3 first-round RT-PCR relied on the HTBI primer set. TCRdb called the multiplex PCR reads again in MiXCR, with one record for every CDR3 protein. Among hundreds of thousands of distinct CDR3 sequences, roughly 13% were seen once, and the ten largest hold around a tenth. Germline V CDR1 and CDR2: MNHNS, SASEGT. V dropped 6 bases and J dropped 4; count of bases not matched to a gene: 8. The CDR3 extends over 15 amino acids. Concerning this clonotype itself: No antigen is known for it.

The chain carries TRBV6-1 and TRBJ2-7, with TRBD2 identical over 11 bases. This sequence was found in a woman younger than 35 with Graves' hyperthyroidism. Sequenced material: blood. The CDR3 spells CASSAGTSGPYEQYF. The DNA for the CDR3 is TGTGCCAGCAGCGCCGGGACTAGCGGTCCTTACGAGCAGTACTTC.